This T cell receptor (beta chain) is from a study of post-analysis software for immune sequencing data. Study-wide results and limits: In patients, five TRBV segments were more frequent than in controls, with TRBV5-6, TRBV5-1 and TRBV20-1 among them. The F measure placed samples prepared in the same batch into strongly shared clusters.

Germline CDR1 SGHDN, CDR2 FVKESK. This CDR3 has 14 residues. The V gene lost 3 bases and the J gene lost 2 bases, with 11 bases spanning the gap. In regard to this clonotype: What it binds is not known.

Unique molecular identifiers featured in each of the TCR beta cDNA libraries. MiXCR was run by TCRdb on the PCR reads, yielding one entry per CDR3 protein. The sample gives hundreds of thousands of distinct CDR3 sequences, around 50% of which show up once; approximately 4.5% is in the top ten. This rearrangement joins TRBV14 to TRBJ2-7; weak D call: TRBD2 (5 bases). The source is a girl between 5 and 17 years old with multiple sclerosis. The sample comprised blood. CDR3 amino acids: CASSQGAGTYEQYF. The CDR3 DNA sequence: TGTGCCAGCAGCCAGGGAGCTGGTACCTACGAGCAGTACTTC.